This T cell receptor (beta chain) emerged from a study of OX40 agonist ivuxolimab in advanced cancers. Regarding the study as a whole: Relative to CD4+, CD8+ T cells held more expanded clones on average. At 0.1 to 3.0 mg/kg and by week 6, CD4+ and CD8+ T cells in the blood had expanded clonally.

Germline CDR1 reads SGDLS; CDR2 reads YYNGEE. Trimming stripped 0 bases from V and 8 bases from J, with 15 bases between. The CDR3 runs 15 residues. Concerning this clone: Its antigen remains unknown.

Data came from immunoSEQ multiplex PCR; TCRdb stores just in-frame clones and leaves some out. This table holds 72,000 or so clones, 81% found once. This receptor was identified in an adult with an advanced solid tumor such as melanoma, head and neck, liver or kidney cancer. The chain links TRBV9 to TRBJ2-1; the D call may be TRBD1 or TRBD2 (5 bases each). Source: CD4+ or CD8+ T cells sorted from blood, taken in a trial of the OX40 agonist ivuxolimab. Here the CDR3 reads CASSVDVPLGDEQFF. The CDR3 region has the DNA TGTGCCAGCAGCGTAGATGTGCCCCTGGGGGATGAGCAGTTCTTC.